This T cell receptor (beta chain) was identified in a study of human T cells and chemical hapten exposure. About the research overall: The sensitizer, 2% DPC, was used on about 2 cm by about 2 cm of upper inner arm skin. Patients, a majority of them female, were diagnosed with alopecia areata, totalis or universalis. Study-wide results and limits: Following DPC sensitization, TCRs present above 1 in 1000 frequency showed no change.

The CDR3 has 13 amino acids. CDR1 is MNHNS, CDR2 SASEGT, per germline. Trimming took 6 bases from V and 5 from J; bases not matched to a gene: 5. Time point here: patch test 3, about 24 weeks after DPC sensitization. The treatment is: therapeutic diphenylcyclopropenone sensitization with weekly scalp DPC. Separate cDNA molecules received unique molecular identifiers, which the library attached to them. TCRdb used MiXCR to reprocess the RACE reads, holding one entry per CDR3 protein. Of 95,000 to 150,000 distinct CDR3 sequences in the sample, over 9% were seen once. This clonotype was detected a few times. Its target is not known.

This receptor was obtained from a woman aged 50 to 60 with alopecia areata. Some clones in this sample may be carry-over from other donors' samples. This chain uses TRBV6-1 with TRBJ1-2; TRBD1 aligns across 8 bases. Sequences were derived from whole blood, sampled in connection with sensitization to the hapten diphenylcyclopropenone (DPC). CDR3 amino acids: CASSQGAGYGYTF. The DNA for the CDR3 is TGTGCCAGCAGCCAGGGGGCGGGGTATGGCTACACCTTC.